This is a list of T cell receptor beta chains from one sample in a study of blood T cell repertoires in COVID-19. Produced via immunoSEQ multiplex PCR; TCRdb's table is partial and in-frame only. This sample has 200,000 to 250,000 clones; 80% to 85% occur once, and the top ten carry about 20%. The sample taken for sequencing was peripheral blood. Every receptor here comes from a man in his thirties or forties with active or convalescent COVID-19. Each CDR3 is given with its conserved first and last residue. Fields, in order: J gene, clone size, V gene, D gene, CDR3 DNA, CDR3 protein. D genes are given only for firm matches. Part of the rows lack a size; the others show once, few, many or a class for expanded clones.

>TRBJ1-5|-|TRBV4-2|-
TGTGCCAGCAGCCAAGGCGACAGTCTAAATCAGCCCCAGCATTTT
CASSQGDSLNQPQHF
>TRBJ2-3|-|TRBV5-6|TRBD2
TGTGCCAGCAGCTTGGGACTAGCGGGGGCCTCAGATACGCAGTATTTT
CASSLGLAGASDTQYF
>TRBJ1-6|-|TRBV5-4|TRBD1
TGTGCCAGCAGCCTGTACGACAGGGACTCACCCCTCCACTTT
CASSLYDRDSPLHF
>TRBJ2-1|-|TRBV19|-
TGTGCCAGTAGTATCGCACAGAACAATGAGCAGTTCTTC
CASSIAQNNEQFF
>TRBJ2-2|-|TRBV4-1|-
TGCGCCAGCAGCTTCCGGAACACCGGGGAGCTGTTTTTT
CASSFRNTGELFF
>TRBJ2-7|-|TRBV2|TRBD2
TGTGCCAGCAGTGAGGAGCGGGGGGCAGCCTACGAGCAGTACTTC
CASSEERGAAYEQYF
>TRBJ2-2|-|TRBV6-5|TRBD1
TGTGCCAGCAGTTCCACAGGGGGCGACACCGGGGAGCTGTTTTTT
CASSSTGGDTGELFF
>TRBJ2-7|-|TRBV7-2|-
TGTGCCAGCAGCATATCAGGACAGCAGGGTTACGAGCAGTACTTC
CASSISGQQGYEQYF
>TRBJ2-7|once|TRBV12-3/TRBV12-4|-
TGTGCCAGCAGTTTGAGGAGCTCCTACGAGCAGTACTTC
CASSLRSSYEQYF
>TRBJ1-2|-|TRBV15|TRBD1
TGTGCCACCAGCACCGGGGGCACAGGGGGCTTCTATGGCTACACCTTC
CATSTGGTGGFYGYTF